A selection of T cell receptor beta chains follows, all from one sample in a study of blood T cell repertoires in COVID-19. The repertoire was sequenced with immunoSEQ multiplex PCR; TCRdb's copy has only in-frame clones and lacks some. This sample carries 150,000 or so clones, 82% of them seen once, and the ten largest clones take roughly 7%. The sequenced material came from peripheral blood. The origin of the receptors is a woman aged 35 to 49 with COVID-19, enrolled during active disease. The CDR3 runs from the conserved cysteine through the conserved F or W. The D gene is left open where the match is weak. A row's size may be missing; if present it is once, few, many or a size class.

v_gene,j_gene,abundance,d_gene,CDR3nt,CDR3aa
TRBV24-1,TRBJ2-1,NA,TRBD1,TGTGCCACCAGTGACCAGACAGGGGGAAACTACAATGAGCAGTTCTTC,CATSDQTGGNYNEQFF
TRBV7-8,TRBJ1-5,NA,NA,TGTGCCAGCAGCTTAGAGGGGCGCGTGGGCAATCAGCCCCAGCATTTT,CASSLEGRVGNQPQHF
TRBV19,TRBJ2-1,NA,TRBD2,TGTGCCAGCCGGACTAGCGGGGGGGCCTTTAAGTACAATGAGCAGTTCTTC,CASRTSGGAFKYNEQFF
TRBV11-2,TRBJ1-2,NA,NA,TGTGCCAGCAGCTTAGGCATGGGCCAGGGTGGCTACACCTTC,CASSLGMGQGGYTF
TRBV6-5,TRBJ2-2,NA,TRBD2,TGTGCCAGCAGTACGGGGGGGAAGGTCGGGGAGCTGTTTTTT,CASSTGGKVGELFF
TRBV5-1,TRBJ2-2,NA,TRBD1,TGCGCCAGCAGCTTGACCGGGACAGGGGGCGCGAACACCGGGGAGCTGTTTTTT,CASSLTGTGGANTGELFF
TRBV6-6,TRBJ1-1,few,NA,TGTGCCAGCAGTGGCCCAGGGAATCAGGCTGAAGCTTTCTTT,CASSGPGNQAEAFF
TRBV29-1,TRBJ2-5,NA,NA,TGCAGCGTTGGTAACCTAGTCCAAGAGACCCAGTACTTC,CSVGNLVQETQYF
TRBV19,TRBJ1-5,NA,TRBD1,TGTGCCAGTAGTGACAGGGGCCAGGCGGGTCAGCCCCAGCATTTT,CASSDRGQAGQPQHF
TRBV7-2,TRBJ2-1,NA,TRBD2,TGTGCCAGCAGCTGGCTAGCGGGGGGTCACAATGAGCAGTTCTTC,CASSWLAGGHNEQFF
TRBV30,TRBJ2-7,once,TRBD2,TGTGCCTGGAGGACTAGCGGGAGTCTCCGCGAGCAGTACTTC,CAWRTSGSLREQYF
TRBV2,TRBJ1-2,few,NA,TGTGCCAGCAGTGCGTCGGGGAACTATGGCTACACCTTC,CASSASGNYGYTF
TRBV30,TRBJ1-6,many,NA,TGTGCCTGGAGAGATCGACTGAATTCACCCCTCCACTTT,CAWRDRLNSPLHF
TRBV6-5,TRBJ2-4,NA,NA,TGTGCCAGCAGTCTAAGCCGGGGGGCCAAAAACATTCAGTACTTC,CASSLSRGAKNIQYF
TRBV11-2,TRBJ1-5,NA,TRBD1,TGTGCCAGCAGCCCAAACCGGGGACAGGGTGTTCAGCCCCAGCATTTT,CASSPNRGQGVQPQHF
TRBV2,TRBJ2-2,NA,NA,TGTGCCAGCAGTGGAATGGGGGGCACCGGGGAGCTGTTTTTT,CASSGMGGTGELFF
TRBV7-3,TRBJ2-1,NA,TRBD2,TGTGCCAGCAGCTTAATGGGACTAGCGGGAGGGTCCTACAATGAGCAGTTCTTC,CASSLMGLAGGSYNEQFF
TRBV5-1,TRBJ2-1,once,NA,TGCGCCAGCAGCTTGGTTATAAACTACAATGAGCAGTTCTTC,CASSLVINYNEQFF
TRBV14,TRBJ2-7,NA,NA,TGTGCCAGCAGCCAAACGGGGAGCTCCTACGAGCAGTACTTC,CASSQTGSSYEQYF
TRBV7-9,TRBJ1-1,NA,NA,TGTGCCAGCAGCTCCGGGACAATTGGGACTGAAGCTTTCTTT,CASSSGTIGTEAFF
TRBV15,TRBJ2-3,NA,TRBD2,TGTGCCACCAGCAGGAGACTAGCGGGAGGCACAGATACGCAGTATTTT,CATSRRLAGGTDTQYF
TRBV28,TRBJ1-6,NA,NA,TGTGCCAGCATCGTTCAGGCAGGGAAGGGTTCACCCCTCCACTTT,CASIVQAGKGSPLHF
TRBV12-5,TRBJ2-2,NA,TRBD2,TGTGCTAGTGGGACTAGCGGGGGGGCCGGGGAGCTGTTTTTT,CASGTSGGAGELFF
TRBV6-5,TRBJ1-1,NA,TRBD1,TGTGCCAGCAGCAGACAGGGGCGCACTGAAGCTTTCTTT,CASSRQGRTEAFF
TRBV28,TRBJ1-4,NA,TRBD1,TGTGCCAGCAGTGCCTCCGGGACAGGGGTTTGGGAAAAACTGTTTTTT,CASSASGTGVWEKLFF
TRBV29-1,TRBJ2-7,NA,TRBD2,TGCAGCGTTGAGTTTACTAGCGGGGCCTCCTACGAGCAGTACTTC,CSVEFTSGASYEQYF
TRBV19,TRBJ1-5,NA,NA,TGTGCCAGTAGTTTCAGACAGATTGATAGCAATCAGCCCCAGCATTTT,CASSFRQIDSNQPQHF
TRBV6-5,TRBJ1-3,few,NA,TGTGCCAGCAGTTACTCAGGGGCGCGAAACACCATATATTTT,CASSYSGARNTIYF
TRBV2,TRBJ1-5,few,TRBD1,TGTGCCAGCAGTGTGACGGACAGGGCGACTCAGCCCCAGCATTTT,CASSVTDRATQPQHF
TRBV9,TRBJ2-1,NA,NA,TGTGCCAGCAGCGTGGGGGGTAGCCTCAATGAGCAGTTCTTC,CASSVGGSLNEQFF
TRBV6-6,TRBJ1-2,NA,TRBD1,TGTGCCAGCGCGGACAGGTCTAACTATGGCTACACCTTC,CASADRSNYGYTF
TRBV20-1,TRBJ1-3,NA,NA,TGCAGTGCTAGTAGGGGAGGGACTGGAAACACCATATATTTT,CSASRGGTGNTIYF
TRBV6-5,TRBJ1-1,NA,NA,TGTGCCAGCAGTTACTCGACTGATACGGATGAAGCTTTCTTT,CASSYSTDTDEAFF
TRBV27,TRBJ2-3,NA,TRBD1,TGTGCCAGCAGTTCTGACAGGGGGCGATTAGATACGCAGTATTTT,CASSSDRGRLDTQYF
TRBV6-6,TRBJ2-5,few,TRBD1,TGTGCCAGCAGTTACCCCGGACAGGGTCAGACCCAGTACTTC,CASSYPGQGQTQYF
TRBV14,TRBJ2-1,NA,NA,TGTGCCAGCAGCCAAGAAGGAGGGAGGTCTATGATCTTC,CASSQEGGRSMIF
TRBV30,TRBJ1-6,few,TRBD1,TGTGCCTGGAGGATACGGACAGGGTATAATTCACCCCTCCACTTT,CAWRIRTGYNSPLHF
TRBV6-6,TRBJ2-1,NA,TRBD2,TGTGCCAGCACCGAGGTCCTCGGGAGGGCCCTGAGTGAGCAGTTCTTC,CASTEVLGRALSEQFF
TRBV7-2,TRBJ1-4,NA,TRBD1,TGTGCCAGCAGCTACTCCGGGACAGAGGGTGAAAAACTGTTTTTT,CASSYSGTEGEKLFF
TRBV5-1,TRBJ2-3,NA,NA,TGCGCCAGCAGCTCTAGAGTGGATACGCAGTATTTT,CASSSRVDTQYF
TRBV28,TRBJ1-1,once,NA,TGTGCCAGCAGGACTTACAGGGAAAGCACTGAAGCTTTCTTT,CASRTYRESTEAFF
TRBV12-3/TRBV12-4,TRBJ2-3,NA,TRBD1,TGTGCCAGCAAATACAGGGGTGCAGATACGCAGTATTTT,CASKYRGADTQYF
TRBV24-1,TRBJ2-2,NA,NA,TGTGCCGCCCTAGGGGCCACCGGGGAGCTGTTTTTT,CAALGATGELFF
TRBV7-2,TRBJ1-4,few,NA,TGTGCCAGCAGCTTTTGGGGCGCGCGTGAAAAACTGTTTTTT,CASSFWGAREKLFF
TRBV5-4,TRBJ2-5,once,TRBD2,TGTGCCAGGAGACTAGCGGGGAATAAAGAGACCCAGTACTTC,CARRLAGNKETQYF
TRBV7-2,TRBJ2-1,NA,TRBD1,TGTGCCAGCAGTTACACCGGGACAGCTTACAATGAGCAGTTCTTC,CASSYTGTAYNEQFF
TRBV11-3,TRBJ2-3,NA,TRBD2,TGTGCCAGCAGCTTAGGGACTAGCGGGAGTGCAGATACGCAGTATTTT,CASSLGTSGSADTQYF
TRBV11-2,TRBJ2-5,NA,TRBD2,TGTGCCAGCAGCAAAACTAGCGGGAGGGCCGTAGAGACCCAGTACTTC,CASSKTSGRAVETQYF
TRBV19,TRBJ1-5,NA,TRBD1,TGTGCCAGTAGTATCTCAGGGGGTAGCAATCAGCCCCAGCATTTT,CASSISGGSNQPQHF
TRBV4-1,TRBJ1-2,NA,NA,TGCGCCAGCAGCCCCCCGGGGCGGGGGGGCGATGATGGCTACACCTTC,CASSPPGRGGDDGYTF
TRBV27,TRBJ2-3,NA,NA,TGTGCCAGCAGCCCCACAGTTCTGGGCACAGATACGCAGTATTTT,CASSPTVLGTDTQYF
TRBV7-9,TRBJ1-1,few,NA,TGTGCCAGCAGCTCCCTAGGCACTGAAGCTTTCTTT,CASSSLGTEAFF
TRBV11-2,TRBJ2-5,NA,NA,TGTGCCAGCAGCTTACGGGTAGGGGAACAGACCCAGTACTTC,CASSLRVGEQTQYF
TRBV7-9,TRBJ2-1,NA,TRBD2,TGTGCCAGCAGCTGGACTAGTACCGATGAGCAGTTCTTC,CASSWTSTDEQFF